These T cell receptor beta chains were read from a single sample in a study of CD8+CD57+ T cells in acquired aplastic anemia. Each CDR3 protein is one row after TCRdb ran MiXCR on the reads. Altogether around 180,000 distinct CDR3 sequences are present, approximately 48% being singletons, with the ten largest covering over 10%. The sample comprised sorted CD4+, CD8+, or CD8+CD57+ T cells (not recorded which) from PBMCs. Every receptor here comes from a human donor with aplastic anemia. Each CDR3 is given with its conserved first and last residue. A D gene is named only where the DNA matches it firmly. Clone size is given for some rows only: seen once, a few or many times, or a class if the clone is expanded.

j_call d_call v_call clone_size cdr3_nt cdr3_aa
TRBJ2-1 TRBD2 TRBV6-6 NA TGTGCCAGCAGTTATGCGGGGGGGGGTACGAATGAGCAGTTCTTC CASSYAGGGTNEQFF
TRBJ2-3 NA TRBV19 many TGTGCCAGTAGTCCCCACAGGGACCTAGAGCGTAGGGATACGCAGTATTTT CASSPHRDLERRDTQYF
TRBJ2-7 TRBD1 TRBV15 NA TGTGCCACCAGCAGAGAAGGGGGCTTCTACGAGCAGTACTTC CATSREGGFYEQYF
TRBJ2-1 NA TRBV7-2 NA TGTGCCAGCAGCTTACCAAATTACAATGAGCAGTTCTTC CASSLPNYNEQFF
TRBJ2-5 NA TRBV19 few TGTGCCAGTAGTGTGGACTACGAAGAGACCCAGTACTTC CASSVDYEETQYF
TRBJ2-2 NA TRBV9 many TGTGCCAGCAGCCCGCGAGGGCAGAACACCGGGGAGCTGTTTTTT CASSPRGQNTGELFF
TRBJ1-1 NA TRBV25-1 NA TGTGCCAGCAGTGAATTTGCAGGGTACGACACTGAAGCTTTCTTT CASSEFAGYDTEAFF
TRBJ1-2 TRBD1 TRBV29-1 NA TGCAGCGTTGGGACAGGGAGGAGGTATGGCTACACCTTC CSVGTGRRYGYTF
TRBJ2-5 TRBD1 TRBV2 NA TGTGCCAGCCCATCGACAGGGGTAGTGACAGAGACCCAGTACTTC CASPSTGVVTETQYF
TRBJ2-7 NA TRBV7-9 NA TGTGCCAGCAGCAAATCCCACGAGCAGTACTTC CASSKSHEQYF
TRBJ1-6 NA TRBV11-2 many TGTGCCAGCAGCTTAGATCCGGGATCACCCCTCCACTTT CASSLDPGSPLHF
TRBJ2-6 TRBD1 TRBV6-2/TRBV6-3 NA TGTGCCAGCAGTTACAGGGGGACAGGGACTGGGGCCAACGTCCTGACTTTC CASSYRGTGTGANVLTF
TRBJ2-7 TRBD2 TRBV10-3 NA TGTGCCACAAGGGGACTAGCGGGACGGGGCTACGAGCAGTACTTC CATRGLAGRGYEQYF
TRBJ1-1 TRBD1 TRBV6-1 few TGTGCCAGCAGTAGGGTCGGGACAGTAGTAGAAGCTTTCTTT CASSRVGTVVEAFF
TRBJ2-3 NA TRBV15 few TGTGCCACCAGCAGAGCGGGAACCGCAGATACGCAGTATTTT CATSRAGTADTQYF
TRBJ2-5 TRBD1 TRBV6-1 NA TGTGCCAGCAGTGACCTACTCCGGGACAGACAAGAGACCCAGTACTTC CASSDLLRDRQETQYF
TRBJ1-1 TRBD1 TRBV29-1 few TGCAGCCTCCGACAGGGGAATGAAGCTTTCTTT CSLRQGNEAFF
TRBJ2-7 NA TRBV7-3 once TGTGCCAGCAGTTACTCTAAGGGGCGGTCCTACGAGCAGTACTTC CASSYSKGRSYEQYF
TRBJ2-3 TRBD1 TRBV11-1 once TGTGCCAGCAGCACACAGGGGCGGACGAGCACAGATACGCAGTATTTT CASSTQGRTSTDTQYF
TRBJ1-1 NA TRBV20-1 NA TGCAGTGCTAGGCCGACAAGCACTGAAGCTTTCTTT CSARPTSTEAFF
TRBJ2-3 NA TRBV12-3/TRBV12-4 few TGTGCCAGCCGATTGCGTCCTAGCACAGATACGCAGTATTTT CASRLRPSTDTQYF
TRBJ1-2 NA TRBV18 NA TGTGCCAGCTCGGTGGGGACGTCCTATGGCTACACCTTC CASSVGTSYGYTF
TRBJ2-7 NA TRBV19 NA TGTGCCAGTACCAAAACCGGGACCGCGATGTACGAGCAGTACTTC CASTKTGTAMYEQYF
TRBJ1-1 NA TRBV24-1 NA TGTGCCACCAGGGGGGATTTGAACACTGAAGCTTTCTTT CATRGDLNTEAFF
TRBJ1-3 NA TRBV5-1 many TGCGCCAGCAGCAGAGACAGCGCTGGAAACACCATATATTTT CASSRDSAGNTIYF
TRBJ2-3 TRBD2 TRBV29-1 many TGCAGCGTCTCAACTAGCGGGGGGGCAAGTCCAGATACGCAGTATTTT CSVSTSGGASPDTQYF
TRBJ2-5 NA TRBV7-2 NA TGTGCCAGCAGCGATCCGGGACAAGAGACCCAGTACTTC CASSDPGQETQYF
TRBJ1-3 NA TRBV19 many TGTGCCAGTAGCCCCAACGGACACTCTGGAAACACCATATATTTT CASSPNGHSGNTIYF
TRBJ2-7 TRBD2 TRBV4-1 many TGCGCCAGCAGCCAAGATCAGACTAGCGGTACCTTGAAGCAGTACTTC CASSQDQTSGTLKQYF
TRBJ2-6 TRBD2 TRBV25-1 NA TGTGCCAGCAGTGCAACTAGCGGGCTGTGCTCTGGGGCCAACGTCCTGACTTTC CASSATSGLCSGANVLTF
TRBJ2-7 TRBD1 TRBV6-1 NA TGTGCCAGCAGAACAGGGGTAGTACCGTGGGAGCAGTACTTC CASRTGVVPWEQYF
TRBJ1-4 TRBD1 TRBV10-3 few TGTGCCATCAAAGGGACAGGGGATGAAAAACTGTTTTTT CAIKGTGDEKLFF
TRBJ1-1 NA TRBV15 NA TGTGCCACCAGCAGAGATCGGGGCTGGGTCGCTTTCTTT CATSRDRGWVAFF
TRBJ1-5 NA TRBV12-3/TRBV12-4 NA TGTGCCAGCAGGTTCGGGGGGGTAAGCAATCAGCCCCAGCATTTT CASRFGGVSNQPQHF
TRBJ1-1 TRBD1 TRBV9 many TGTGCCAGCACCCAGGGGGCAGGGTGGGGAACTGAAGCTTTCTTT CASTQGAGWGTEAFF
TRBJ2-5 TRBD1 TRBV13 NA TGTGCCAGCAGCTTAGGTCACAGGGGGCTCGAAGAGACCCAGTACTTC CASSLGHRGLEETQYF
TRBJ2-3 TRBD2 TRBV10-2 NA TGCGCCAGCAGTGTAGCGGGTTACACAGATACGCAGTATTTT CASSVAGYTDTQYF
TRBJ2-1 TRBD2 TRBV11-2 NA TGTGCCAGCAGCCGACGCCGACTAGCGGGAGCGGGTGAGCAGTTCTTC CASSRRRLAGAGEQFF
TRBJ1-1 TRBD1 TRBV10-3 many TGTGCCATCAGTCTGACAGGGAGGGACACTGAAGCTTTCTTT CAISLTGRDTEAFF
TRBJ1-5 NA TRBV5-6 NA TGTGCCAGCAGCTTGGAAGGCGGCCAAAAGCATTTT CASSLEGGQKHF
TRBJ1-2 TRBD1 TRBV2 NA TGTGCCAGCAGTGGAAAGATACAGGGGGCAGTTGAGGGCTACACCTTC CASSGKIQGAVEGYTF
TRBJ1-1 NA TRBV14 many TGTGCCAGCAGCCAATATTTCCAGACTGAAGCTTTCTTT CASSQYFQTEAFF
TRBJ2-5 TRBD2 TRBV2 few TGTGCCACCAGGGGACTAGCGGAGACCCAGTACTTC CATRGLAETQYF
TRBJ1-3 NA TRBV15 few TGTGCCACCAGCAGGCAGCAACTCTCTGGAAACACCATATATTTT CATSRQQLSGNTIYF
TRBJ2-7 TRBD1 TRBV20-1 many TGCAGTGCTAACCGGGACAGGGCGTCAAACGAGCAGTACTTC CSANRDRASNEQYF
TRBJ1-2 TRBD1 TRBV24-1 NA TGTGCCACCAGTGATATAGGGACAGGGGGCTTTAGCTATGGCTACACCTTC CATSDIGTGGFSYGYTF
TRBJ2-3 TRBD2 TRBV9 many TGTGCCAGCATCCTCCTCCCCCCGGACGGGGGGGATACGCAGTATTTT CASILLPPDGGDTQYF
TRBJ2-2 NA TRBV11-2 NA TGTGCCAGCAGGGGAGTGGCGGAGGGGAACACCGGGGGGCTGTTTTTT CASRGVAEGNTGGLFF
TRBJ1-6 TRBD1 TRBV29-1 many TGCAGCGTCCGGGACAGGGGGTCGACACCCCTCCACTTT CSVRDRGSTPLHF
TRBJ1-1 NA TRBV20-1 few TGCAGTGCGACCTGGGAAAGGAACACTGAAGCTTTCTTT CSATWERNTEAFF
TRBJ1-2 NA TRBV10-3 NA TGTGCCATCAGTCTGCAAAACTATGGCTACACCTTC CAISLQNYGYTF
TRBJ2-5 NA TRBV5-1 NA TGCGCCAGCAGCTATCCGACAGAGGTGGACCAAGAGACCCAGTACTTC CASSYPTEVDQETQYF
TRBJ2-7 TRBD1 TRBV20-1 NA TGCAGTGCTAGACCGGGACAGGGACTATCCTACGAGCAGTACTTC CSARPGQGLSYEQYF
TRBJ2-7 TRBD2 TRBV20-1 NA TGCAGTGCTCCGCTAGCGGGAGAGCGCGAGCAGTACTTC CSAPLAGEREQYF